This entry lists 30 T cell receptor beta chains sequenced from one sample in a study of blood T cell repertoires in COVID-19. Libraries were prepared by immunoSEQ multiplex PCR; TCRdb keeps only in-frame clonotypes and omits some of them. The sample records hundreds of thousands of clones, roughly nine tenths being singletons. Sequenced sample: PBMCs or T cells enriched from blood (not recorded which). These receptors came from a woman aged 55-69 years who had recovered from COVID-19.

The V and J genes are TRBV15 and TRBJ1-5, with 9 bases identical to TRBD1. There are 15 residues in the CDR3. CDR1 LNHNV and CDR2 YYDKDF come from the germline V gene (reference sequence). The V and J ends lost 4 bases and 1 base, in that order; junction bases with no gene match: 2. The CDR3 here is CATSKGQGSNQPQHF. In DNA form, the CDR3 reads TGTGCCACCAGCAAGGGACAGGGAAGCAATCAGCCCCAGCATTTT.

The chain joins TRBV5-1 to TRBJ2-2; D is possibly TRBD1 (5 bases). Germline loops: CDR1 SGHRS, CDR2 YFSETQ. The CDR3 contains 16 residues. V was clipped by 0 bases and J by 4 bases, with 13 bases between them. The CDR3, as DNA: TGCGCCAGCAGCTTGGGGCAGGGATCGGTCACCGGGGAGCTGTTTTTT. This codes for CASSLGQGSVTGELFF.

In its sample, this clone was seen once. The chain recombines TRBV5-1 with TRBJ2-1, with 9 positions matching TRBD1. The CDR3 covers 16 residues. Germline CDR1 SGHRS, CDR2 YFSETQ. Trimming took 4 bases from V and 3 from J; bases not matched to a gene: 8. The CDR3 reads CASSRPGQGIYNEQFF. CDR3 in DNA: TGCGCCAGCAGCAGGCCTGGACAGGGGATCTACAATGAGCAGTTCTTC.

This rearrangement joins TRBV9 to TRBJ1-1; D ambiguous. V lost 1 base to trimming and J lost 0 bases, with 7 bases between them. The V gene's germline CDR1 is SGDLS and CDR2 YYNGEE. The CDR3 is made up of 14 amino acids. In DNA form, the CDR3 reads TGTGCCAGCAGCGTAAGAGGTTTGAACACTGAAGCTTTCTTT. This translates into CASSVRGLNTEAFF.

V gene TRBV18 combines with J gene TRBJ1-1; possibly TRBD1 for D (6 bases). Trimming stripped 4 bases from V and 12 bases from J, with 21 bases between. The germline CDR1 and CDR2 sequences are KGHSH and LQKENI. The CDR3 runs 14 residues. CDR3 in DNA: TGTGCCAGCTCACTTACTGTCACAGGGATGGTACCTTTCTTT. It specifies CASSLTVTGMVPFF.

CDR3 nucleotides: TGTGCCAGCAGCGTGACAGGAAAAAACATTCAGTACTTC. Residues: CASSVTGKNIQYF. V usage is TRBV2 and J usage is TRBJ2-4; D may be TRBD1 (6 bases). This CDR3 comprises 13 residues. Per germline, CDR1 SNHLY and CDR2 FYNNEI. Trimming removed 6 bases at V and 4 bases at J, with 10 bases between. Looking up the rest from reference TRBV2 and TRBJ2-4 gives the full variable domain: EPEVTQTPSHQVTQMGQEVILRCVPISNHLYFYWYRQILGQKVEFLVSFYNNEISEKSEIFDDQFSVERPDGSNFTLKIRSTKLEDSAMYFCASSVTGKNIQYFGAGTRLSVL.

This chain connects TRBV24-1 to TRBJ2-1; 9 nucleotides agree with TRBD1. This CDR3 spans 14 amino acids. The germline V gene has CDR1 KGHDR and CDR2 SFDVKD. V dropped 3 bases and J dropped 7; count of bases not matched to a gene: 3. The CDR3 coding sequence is TGTGCCACCAGTGATCCAGACAGGGGGAATGAGCAGTTCTTC. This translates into CATSDPDRGNEQFF.

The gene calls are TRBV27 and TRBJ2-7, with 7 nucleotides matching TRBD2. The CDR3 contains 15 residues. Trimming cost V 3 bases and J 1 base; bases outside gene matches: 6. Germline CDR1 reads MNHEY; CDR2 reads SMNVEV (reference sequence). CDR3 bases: TGTGCCAGCAGTTTTTTGGGGGGAGGGTCCTACGAGCAGTACTTC. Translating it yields CASSFLGGGSYEQYF.

The CDR3 here is CAIKGGGPSTDTQYF. The CDR3 DNA reads TGTGCCATCAAGGGAGGGGGACCTAGCACAGATACGCAGTATTTT. The rearrangement uses TRBV10-3 and TRBJ2-3, with a weak D call TRBD2 (7 bases). The germline CDR1 and CDR2 sequences are ENHRY and SYGVKD. The CDR3 loop spans 15 amino acids. Trimming removed 7 bases at V and 0 bases at J, with 14 bases between.

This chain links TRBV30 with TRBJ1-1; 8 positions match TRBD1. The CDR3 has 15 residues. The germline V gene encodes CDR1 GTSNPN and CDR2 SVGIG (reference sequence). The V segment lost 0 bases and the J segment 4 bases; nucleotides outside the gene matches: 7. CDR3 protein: CAWSVWDRLGTEAFF. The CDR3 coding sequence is TGTGCCTGGAGTGTTTGGGACAGGCTGGGCACTGAAGCTTTCTTT.

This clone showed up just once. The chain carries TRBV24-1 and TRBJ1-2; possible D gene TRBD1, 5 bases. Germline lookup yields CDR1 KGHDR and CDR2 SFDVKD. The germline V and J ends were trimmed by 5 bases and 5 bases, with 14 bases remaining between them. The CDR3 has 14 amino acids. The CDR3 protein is CATSADTSAYGYTF. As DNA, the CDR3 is TGTGCCACCAGTGCGGACACTTCGGCTTATGGCTACACCTTC.

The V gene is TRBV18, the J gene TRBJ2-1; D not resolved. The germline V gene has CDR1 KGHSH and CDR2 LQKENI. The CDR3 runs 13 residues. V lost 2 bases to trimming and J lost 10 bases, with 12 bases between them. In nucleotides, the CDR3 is TGTGCCAGCTCACCATTACGAAGCCGAGAGCAGTTCTTC. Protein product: CASSPLRSREQFF.

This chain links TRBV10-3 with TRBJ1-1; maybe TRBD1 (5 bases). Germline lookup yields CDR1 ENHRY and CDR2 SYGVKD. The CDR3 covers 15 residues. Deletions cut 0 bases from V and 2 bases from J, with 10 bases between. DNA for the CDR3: TGTGCCATCAGTGAGTCAGACAGATATAACACTGAAGCTTTCTTT. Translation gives CAISESDRYNTEAFF.

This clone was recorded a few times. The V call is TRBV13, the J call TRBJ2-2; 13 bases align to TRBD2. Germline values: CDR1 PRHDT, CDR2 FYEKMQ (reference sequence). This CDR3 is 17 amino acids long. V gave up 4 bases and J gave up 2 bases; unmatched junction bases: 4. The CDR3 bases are TGTGCCAGCAGCTCGGGACTAGCGGGACTTAACACCGGGGAGCTGTTTTTT. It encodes CASSSGLAGLNTGELFF.

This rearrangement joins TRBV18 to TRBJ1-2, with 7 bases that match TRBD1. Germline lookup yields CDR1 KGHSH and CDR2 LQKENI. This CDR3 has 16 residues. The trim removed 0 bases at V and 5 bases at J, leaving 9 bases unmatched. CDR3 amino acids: CASSPPRQGKLYGYTF. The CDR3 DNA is TGTGCCAGCTCACCACCTAGACAGGGAAAATTGTATGGCTACACCTTC.

Written as DNA, the CDR3 is TGTGCCAGCAGCTTAACCCCTAGTGGCTACGAGCAGTACTTC. This translates into CASSLTPSGYEQYF. The rearrangement links TRBV11-2 to TRBJ2-7; unclear D gene. Germline CDR1 reads SGHAT; CDR2 reads FQNNGV. The CDR3 consists of 14 residues. V was trimmed by 2 bases and J by 3 bases, leaving 11 bases between them.

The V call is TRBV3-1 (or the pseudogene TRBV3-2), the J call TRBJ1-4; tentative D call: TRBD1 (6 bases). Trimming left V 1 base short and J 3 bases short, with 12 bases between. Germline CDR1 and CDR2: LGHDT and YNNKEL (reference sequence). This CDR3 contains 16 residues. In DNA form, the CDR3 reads TGTGCCAGCAGCCAAGGGGTGGGGGCGGCTAATGAAAAACTGTTTTTT. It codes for CASSQGVGAANEKLFF.

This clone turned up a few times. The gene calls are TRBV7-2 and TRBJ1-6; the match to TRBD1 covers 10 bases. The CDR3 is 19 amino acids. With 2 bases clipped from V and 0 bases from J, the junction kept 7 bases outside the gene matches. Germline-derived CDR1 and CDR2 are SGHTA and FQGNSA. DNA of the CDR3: TGTGCCAGCAGCTTACCACCGGGACAGGGGAGCTCCTATAATTCACCCCTCCACTTT. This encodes CASSLPPGQGSSYNSPLHF.

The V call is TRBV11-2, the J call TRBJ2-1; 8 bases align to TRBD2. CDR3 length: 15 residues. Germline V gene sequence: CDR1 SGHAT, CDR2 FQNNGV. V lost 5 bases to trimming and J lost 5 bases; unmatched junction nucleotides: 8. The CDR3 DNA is TGTGCCAGCAGCCCCCCCGGACTAGCAGACAATGAGCAGTTCTTC. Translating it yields CASSPPGLADNEQFF.

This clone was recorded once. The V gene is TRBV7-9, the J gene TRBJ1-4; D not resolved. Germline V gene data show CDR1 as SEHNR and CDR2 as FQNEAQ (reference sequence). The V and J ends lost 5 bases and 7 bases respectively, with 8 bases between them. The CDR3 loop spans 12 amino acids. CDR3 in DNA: TGTGCCAGCAGCACAGAATCTGAAAAACTGTTTTTT. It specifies CASSTESEKLFF.

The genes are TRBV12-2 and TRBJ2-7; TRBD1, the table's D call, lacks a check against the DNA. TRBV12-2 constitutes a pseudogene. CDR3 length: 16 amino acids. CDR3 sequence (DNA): TGTGCAAGTCGCTTAGCGGTTACAGGGCCCCCCGGCGAGCAGTACGTC. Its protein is CASRLAVTGPPGEQYV.

CDR3 nucleotide sequence: TGTGCCAGCAGTGAAGGTAGGACTAGTGGGAGTGAGCAGTTCTTC. Protein sequence: CASSEGRTSGSEQFF. This sequence joins TRBV2 and TRBJ2-1; 7 positions agree with TRBD2. V lost 1 base, J lost 9 bases, and 9 bases stayed unmatched. The CDR3 has 15 amino acids. The germline V gene encodes CDR1 SNHLY and CDR2 FYNNEI.

CDR3 protein: CASSLGGVSTDTQYF. CDR3 in DNA: TGCGCCAGCAGCTTGGGTGGAGTCAGCACAGATACGCAGTATTTT. The chain carries TRBV5-1 and TRBJ2-3, with D unresolved. V was pared by 0 bases and J by 0 bases, with 8 bases between. There are 15 residues in the CDR3. CDR1 and CDR2 from the germline V gene are SGHRS and YFSETQ. Full variable domain (rest looked up from reference TRBV5-1 and TRBJ2-3): KAGVTQTPRYLIKTRGQQVTLSCSPISGHRSVSWYQQTPGQGLQFLFEYFSETQRNKGNFPGRFSGRQFSNSRSEMNVSTLELGDSALYLCASSLGGVSTDTQYFGPGTRLTVL.

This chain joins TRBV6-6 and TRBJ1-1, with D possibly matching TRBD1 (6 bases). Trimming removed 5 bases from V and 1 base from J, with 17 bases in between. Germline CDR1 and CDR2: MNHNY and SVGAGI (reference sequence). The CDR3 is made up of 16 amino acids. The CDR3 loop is CASSRGVRGKNTEAFF. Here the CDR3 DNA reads TGTGCCAGCAGTCGAGGAGTCAGGGGCAAGAACACTGAAGCTTTCTTT.

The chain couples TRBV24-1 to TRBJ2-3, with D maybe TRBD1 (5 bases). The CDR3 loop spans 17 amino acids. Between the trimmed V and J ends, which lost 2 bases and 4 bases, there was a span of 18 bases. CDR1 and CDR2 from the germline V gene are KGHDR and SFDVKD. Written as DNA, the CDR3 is TGTGCCACCAGTGATTCTCATCCCTGGGGCCAACCAGATACGCAGTATTTT. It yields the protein CATSDSHPWGQPDTQYF.

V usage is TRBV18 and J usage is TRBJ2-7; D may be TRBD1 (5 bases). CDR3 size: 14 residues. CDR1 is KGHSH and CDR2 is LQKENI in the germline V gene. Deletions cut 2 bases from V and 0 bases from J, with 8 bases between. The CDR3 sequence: CASSPGASSYEQYV. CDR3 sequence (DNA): TGTGCCAGCTCACCAGGGGCCAGCTCCTACGAGCAGTACGTC.

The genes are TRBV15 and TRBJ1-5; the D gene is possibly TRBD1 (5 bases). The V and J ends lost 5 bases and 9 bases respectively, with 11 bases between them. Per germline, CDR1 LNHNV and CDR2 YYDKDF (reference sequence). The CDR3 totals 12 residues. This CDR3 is CATSPAQGPQHF. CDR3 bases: TGTGCCACCAGCCCAGCCCAGGGGCCCCAGCATTTT.

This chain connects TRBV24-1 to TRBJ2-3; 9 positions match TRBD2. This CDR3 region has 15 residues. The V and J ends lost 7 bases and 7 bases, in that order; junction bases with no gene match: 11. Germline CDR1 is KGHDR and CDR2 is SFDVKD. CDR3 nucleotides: TGTGCCACCAGCTTAGCGGGGGTTGGTATTAATACGCAGTATTTT. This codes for CATSLAGVGINTQYF.

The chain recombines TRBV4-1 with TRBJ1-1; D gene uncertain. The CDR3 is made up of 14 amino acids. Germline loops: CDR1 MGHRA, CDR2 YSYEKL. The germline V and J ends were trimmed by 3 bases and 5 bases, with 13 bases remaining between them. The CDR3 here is CASSHPLRLTEAFF. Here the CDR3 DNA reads TGCGCCAGCAGCCACCCCTTGCGGTTGACTGAAGCTTTCTTT.

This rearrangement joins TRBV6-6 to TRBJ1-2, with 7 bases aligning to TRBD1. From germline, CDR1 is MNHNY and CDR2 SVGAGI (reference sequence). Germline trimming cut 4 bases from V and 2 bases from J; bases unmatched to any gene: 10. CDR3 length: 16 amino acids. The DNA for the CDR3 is TGTGCCAGCAGTTTACAGGGTAGGGGGCCAAACTATGGCTACACCTTC. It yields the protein CASSLQGRGPNYGYTF.